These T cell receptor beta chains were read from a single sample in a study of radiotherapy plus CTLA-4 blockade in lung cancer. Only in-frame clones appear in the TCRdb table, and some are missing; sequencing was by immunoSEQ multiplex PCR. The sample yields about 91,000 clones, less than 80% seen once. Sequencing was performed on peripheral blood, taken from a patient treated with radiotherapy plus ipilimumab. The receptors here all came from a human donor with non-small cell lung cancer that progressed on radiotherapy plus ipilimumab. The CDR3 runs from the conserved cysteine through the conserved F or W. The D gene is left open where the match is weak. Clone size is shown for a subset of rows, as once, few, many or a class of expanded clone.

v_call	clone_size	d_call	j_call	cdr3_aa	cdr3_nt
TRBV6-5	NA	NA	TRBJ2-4	CASSDGTARSYF	TGTGCCAGCAGTGACGGGACCGCCCGATCGTACTTC
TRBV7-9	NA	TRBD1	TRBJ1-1	CASSPLGTGGASTEAFF	TGTGCCAGCAGCCCACTAGGGACAGGGGGCGCGAGCACTGAAGCTTTCTTT
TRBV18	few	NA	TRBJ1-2	CASSPRSDYGYTF	TGTGCCAGCTCACCGCGGAGCGACTATGGCTACACCTTC
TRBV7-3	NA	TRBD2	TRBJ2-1	CASSPRGLGYNEQFF	TGTGCCAGCAGCCCCCGGGGACTAGGTTACAATGAGCAGTTCTTC
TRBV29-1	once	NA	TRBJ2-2	CSASTGTDAGELFF	TGCAGCGCGTCAACCGGGACTGACGCCGGGGAGCTGTTTTTT
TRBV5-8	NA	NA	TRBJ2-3	CASSLGQSRGTDTQYF	TGTGCCAGCAGCTTGGGCCAATCCCGCGGCACAGATACGCAGTATTTT
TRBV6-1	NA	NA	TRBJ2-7	CASTGSRQANYEQYF	TGTGCCAGCACCGGCTCCCGACAGGCTAACTACGAGCAGTACTTC
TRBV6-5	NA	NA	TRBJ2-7	CASSYSSGAISYEQYF	TGTGCCAGCAGTTACTCGTCGGGGGCCATCTCCTACGAGCAGTACTTC
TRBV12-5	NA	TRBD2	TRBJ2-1	CASGLNSGRAYNEQFF	TGTGCTAGTGGTCTCAATAGCGGGAGGGCCTATAATGAGCAGTTCTTC
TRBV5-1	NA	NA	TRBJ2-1	CASSLGQPGDEQFF	TGCGCCAGCAGCTTGGGACAGCCGGGAGATGAGCAGTTCTTC
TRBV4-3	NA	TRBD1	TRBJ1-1	CASSQLRQGTEAFF	TGCGCCAGCAGCCAACTTCGACAGGGCACTGAAGCTTTCTTT
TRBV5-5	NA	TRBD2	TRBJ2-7	CASSSVEGAGAYEQYF	TGTGCCAGCAGCTCTGTTGAAGGGGCGGGAGCCTACGAGCAGTACTTC
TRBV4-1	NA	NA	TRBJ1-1	CASSQTRRNPNTEAFF	TGCGCCAGCAGCCAAACCCGACGGAACCCGAACACTGAAGCTTTCTTT
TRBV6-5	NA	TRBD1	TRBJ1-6	CASSPGQINSPLHF	TGTGCCAGCAGTCCGGGACAGATTAATTCACCCCTCCACTTT
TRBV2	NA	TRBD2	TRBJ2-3	CASSQNQRGPLYF	TGTGCCAGCAGCCAAAACCAGCGGGGCCCGTTGTATTTT
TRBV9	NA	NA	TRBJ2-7	CASSATGEGSYEQYF	TGTGCCAGCAGCGCGACAGGAGAAGGGTCCTACGAGCAGTACTTC
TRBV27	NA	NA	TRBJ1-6	CASRSQGNSPLHF	TGTGCCAGCAGAAGCCAGGGCAATTCACCCCTCCACTTT
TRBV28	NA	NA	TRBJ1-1	CASSFRQNEAFF	TGTGCCAGCAGTTTTCGACAGAATGAAGCTTTCTTT
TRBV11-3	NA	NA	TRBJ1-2	CASSLNGFSGYYGYTF	TGTGCCAGCAGCTTGAACGGGTTTTCAGGGTACTATGGCTACACCTTC
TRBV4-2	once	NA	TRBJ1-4	CASSQDPGGRDEKLFF	TGTGCCAGCAGCCAAGATCCGGGGGGGCGCGATGAAAAACTGTTTTTT
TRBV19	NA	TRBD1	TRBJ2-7	CASSTGTVSYEQYF	TGTGCCAGTAGTACCGGGACAGTCTCCTACGAGCAGTACTTC
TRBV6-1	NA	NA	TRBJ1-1	CASSEGRVATEAFF	TGTGCCAGCAGTGAAGGCAGGGTGGCCACTGAAGCTTTCTTT
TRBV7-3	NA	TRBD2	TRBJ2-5	CASRPGGGFEETQYF	TGTGCCAGCAGGCCGGGAGGGGGGTTCGAGGAGACCCAGTACTTC
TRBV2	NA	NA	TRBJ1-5	CASRPRGHSYSNQPQHF	TGTGCCAGCAGACCCAGGGGCCATTCATATAGCAATCAGCCCCAGCATTTT
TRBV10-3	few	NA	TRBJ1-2	CAISGGQLSYGYTF	TGTGCCATCAGTGGCGGACAGCTGAGCTATGGCTACACCTTC
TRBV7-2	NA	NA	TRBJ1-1	CASSTRSYTEAFF	TGTGCCAGCAGCACGAGATCGTACACTGAAGCTTTCTTT
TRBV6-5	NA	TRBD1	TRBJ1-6	CASRGQGNSPLHF	TGTGCCAGCAGGGGACAGGGTAATTCACCCCTCCACTTT
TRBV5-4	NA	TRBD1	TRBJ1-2	CASSSGTGGYGYTF	TGTGCCAGCAGCTCCGGGACAGGGGGCTATGGCTACACCTTC
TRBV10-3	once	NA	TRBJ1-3	CAIRQGAGNTIYF	TGTGCCATCAGACAGGGCGCTGGAAACACCATATATTTT
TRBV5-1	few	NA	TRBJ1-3	CASSLDQASGNTIYF	TGCGCCAGCAGCTTGGATCAGGCCTCTGGAAACACCATATATTTT
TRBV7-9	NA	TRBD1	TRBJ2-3	CASTDRGPDTQYF	TGTGCCAGCACAGACAGGGGGCCAGATACGCAGTATTTT
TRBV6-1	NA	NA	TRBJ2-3	CASSARRFSTDTQYF	TGTGCCAGCAGTGCACGGCGGTTCAGCACAGATACGCAGTATTTT
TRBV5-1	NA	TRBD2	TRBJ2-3	CASSETSGRRTDTQYF	TGCGCCAGCAGCGAGACTAGCGGGAGGAGGACAGATACGCAGTATTTT
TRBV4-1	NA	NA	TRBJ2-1	CASSLRGIDDNEQFF	TGCGCCAGCAGCCTACGGGGGATTGACGACAATGAGCAGTTCTTC
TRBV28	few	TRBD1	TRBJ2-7	CASSSIIGQGGEYEQYF	TGTGCCAGCAGTTCTATTATCGGACAGGGGGGCGAATACGAGCAGTACTTC
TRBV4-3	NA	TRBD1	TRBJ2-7	CASSQETGGTYEQYF	TGCGCCAGCAGCCAAGAGACAGGGGGCACCTACGAGCAGTACTTC
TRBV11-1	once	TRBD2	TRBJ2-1	CASSRSSGNYNEQFF	TGTGCCAGCAGCCGTTCTAGCGGGAATTACAATGAGCAGTTCTTC
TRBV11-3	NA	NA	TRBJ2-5	CASSLDREQVQYF	TGTGCCAGCAGCTTAGATAGGGAGCAGGTCCAGTACTTC
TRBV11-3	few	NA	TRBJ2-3	CASSFAGDTQYF	TGTGCCAGCAGCTTCGCCGGTGATACGCAGTATTTT
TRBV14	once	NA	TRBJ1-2	CASSQDLGYGGYTF	TGTGCCAGCAGCCAAGATCTGGGATACGGGGGCTACACCTTC
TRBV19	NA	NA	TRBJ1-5	CASSTRTEPPQHF	TGTGCCAGTAGTACCAGGACGGAGCCGCCCCAGCATTTT
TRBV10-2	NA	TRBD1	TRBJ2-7	CASRRDRDYEQYF	TGCGCCAGCAGAAGGGACAGGGACTACGAGCAGTACTTC
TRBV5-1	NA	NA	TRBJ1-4	CASSLVSGATNEKLFF	TGCGCCAGCAGCTTAGTCTCGGGGGCAACTAATGAAAAACTGTTTTTT
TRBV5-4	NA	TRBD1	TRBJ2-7	CASSATGGMTYEQYF	TGTGCCAGCAGCGCAACAGGGGGGATGACCTACGAGCAGTACTTC
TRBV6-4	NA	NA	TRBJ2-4	CASSFPGAKNIQYF	TGTGCCAGCAGTTTCCCGGGAGCCAAAAACATTCAGTACTTC
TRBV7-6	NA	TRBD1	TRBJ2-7	CASSPSTGGYEQYF	TGTGCCAGCAGCCCGTCGACAGGGGGCTACGAGCAGTACTTC
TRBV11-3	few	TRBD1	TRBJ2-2	CASSLRDRGIAGELFF	TGTGCCAGCAGCTTAAGGGACAGGGGGATTGCCGGGGAGCTGTTTTTT
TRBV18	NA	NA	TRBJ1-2	CASSPPMGQIGGYTF	TGTGCCAGCTCACCACCGATGGGGCAAATCGGGGGCTACACCTTC
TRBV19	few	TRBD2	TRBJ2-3	CASSPYGGLAPTDTQYF	TGTGCCAGTAGCCCATATGGGGGACTAGCACCCACAGATACGCAGTATTTT
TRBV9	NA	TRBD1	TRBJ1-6	CASRRQGSNSYNSPLHF	TGTGCCAGCAGACGACAGGGGAGTAACTCCTATAATTCACCCCTCCACTTT
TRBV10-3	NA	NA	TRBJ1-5	CAIGEGQSNQPQHF	TGTGCCATCGGAGAGGGGCAAAGCAATCAGCCCCAGCATTTT
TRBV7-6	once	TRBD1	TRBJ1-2	CASSEGQGSPYTF	TGTGCCAGCAGCGAGGGACAGGGGAGTCCCTACACCTTC
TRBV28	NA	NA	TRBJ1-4	CATARTVNEKLFF	TGTGCCACAGCCCGGACAGTTAATGAAAAACTGTTTTTT
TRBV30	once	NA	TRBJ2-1	CAWSQRERNEQFF	TGTGCCTGGTCCCAGCGCGAGAGGAATGAGCAGTTCTTC
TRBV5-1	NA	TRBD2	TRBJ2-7	CASSLESIAGAYEQYF	TGCGCCAGCAGCTTGGAGAGTATAGCGGGGGCCTACGAGCAGTACTTC